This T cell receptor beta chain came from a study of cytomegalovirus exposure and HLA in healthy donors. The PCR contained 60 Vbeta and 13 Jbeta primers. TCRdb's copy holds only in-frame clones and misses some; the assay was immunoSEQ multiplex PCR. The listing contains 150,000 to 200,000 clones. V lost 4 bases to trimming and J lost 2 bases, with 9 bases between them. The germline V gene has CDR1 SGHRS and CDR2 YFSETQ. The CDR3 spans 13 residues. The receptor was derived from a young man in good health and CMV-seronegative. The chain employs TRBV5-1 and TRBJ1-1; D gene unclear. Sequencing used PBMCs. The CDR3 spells CASSPEGNTEAFF. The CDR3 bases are TGCGCCAGCAGCCCCGAGGGCAACACTGAAGCTTTCTTT. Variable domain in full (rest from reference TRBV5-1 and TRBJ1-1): KAGVTQTPRYLIKTRGQQVTLSCSPISGHRSVSWYQQTPGQGLQFLFEYFSETQRNKGNFPGRFSGRQFSNSRSEMNVSTLELGDSALYLCASSPEGNTEAFFGQGTRLTVV.